One TCR beta chain is described in this entry. Its antigen is currently unknown. Other nucleotide sequences in the sample specify the same CDR3. The CDR3 runs to 14 residues. Germline V gives CDR1 SGHRS, CDR2 YFSETQ. V was pared by 0 bases and J by 5 bases, with 11 bases between. At a deep level, the assay was run. The table came from immunoSEQ multiplex PCR; TCRdb's copy has only in-frame clones and leaves some out. The sample lists roughly 2,500,000 clones, 90% to 95% occurring once. The sample is drawn from a study of shared clonotypes between healthy human individuals. Study findings and constraints: Sharing across a few donors was seen in roughly 5% of naive CD4 clonotypes. Blood was the only sampled material, and tissue repertoires likely differ. A reduction in generation probabilities was seen for non-shared clonotypes relative to those shared by all four donors.

The V call is TRBV5-1, the J call TRBJ2-5, with D uncertain. Sample: naive CD4+ T cells from PBMCs. Documented subset: CD45RA+ positively selected. The clonotype originates from a young man in good health. Some clones in this sample may be carry-over from other donors' samples. CDR3 nucleotides: TGCGCCAGCAGCTTGGTCGGAAGTGCGGAGACCCAGTACTTC. Translation gives CASSLVGSAETQYF.